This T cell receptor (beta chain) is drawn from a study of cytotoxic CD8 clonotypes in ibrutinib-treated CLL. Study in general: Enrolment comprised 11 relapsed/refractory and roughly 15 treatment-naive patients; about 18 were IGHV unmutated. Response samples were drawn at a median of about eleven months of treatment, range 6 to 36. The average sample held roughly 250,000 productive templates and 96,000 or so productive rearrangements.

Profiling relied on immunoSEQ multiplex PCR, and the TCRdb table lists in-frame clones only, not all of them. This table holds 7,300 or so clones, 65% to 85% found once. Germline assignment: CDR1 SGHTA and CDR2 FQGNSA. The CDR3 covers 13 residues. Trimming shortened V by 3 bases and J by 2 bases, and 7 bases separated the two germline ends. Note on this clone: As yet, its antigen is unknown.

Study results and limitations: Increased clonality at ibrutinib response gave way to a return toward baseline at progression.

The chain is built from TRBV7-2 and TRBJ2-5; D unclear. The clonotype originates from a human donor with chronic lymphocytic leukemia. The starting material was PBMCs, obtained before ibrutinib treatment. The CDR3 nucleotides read TGTGCCAGCAGCTTGGTACAGCAAGAGACCCAGTACTTC. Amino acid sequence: CASSLVQQETQYF.